This T cell receptor (beta chain) derives from a study of cytomegalovirus exposure and HLA in healthy donors. Findings and caveats of the study: A reported reduction in N-insertions relative to the 666-donor mean was seen in an Asian-associated ancestry cluster in a later analysis. Later analysis associated a missense DCLRE1C variant with TCR beta V- and J-gene trimming. Some highly shared sequence variants likely arose as a pipeline artifact. For presence/absence analyses, sequencing depth was assumed to be roughly uniform across donors.

13 Jbeta primers and 60 Vbeta primers were used for the PCR. Sequenced by immunoSEQ multiplex PCR; TCRdb stores in-frame clones only, minus some. This repertoire shows about 170,000 clones, 85% found once; its top ten account for 1%. As concerns this clone: Its antigen is not identified.

J was trimmed by 1 base and V by 6 bases; bases with no gene match: 8. The CDR3 runs 15 residues. CDR1 is KGHSH and CDR2 is LQKENI in the germline V gene. The chain uses TRBV18 and TRBJ1-1, with 7 bases fitting TRBD1. This receptor was taken from a boy younger than 10 in good health and CMV-seronegative. Sequenced sample: PBMCs. The CDR3 region is CASSPGQVPNTEAFF. In DNA form, the CDR3 reads TGTGCCAGCTCGCCTGGACAGGTGCCGAACACTGAAGCTTTCTTT.